Detailed here is one T cell receptor (beta chain). What it binds is not known. This CDR3 spans 17 amino acids. V trimming: 3 bases; J trimming: 3 bases; junction bases outside the gene matches: 8. CDR1 is SGDLS, CDR2 YYNGEE, per germline. Primers included in the PCR were 60 Vbeta and 13 Jbeta primers. Original analysis: Unique TCR beta chains totaled some 80 million in a later count, with about 11 million of them shared. TCRdb's copy holds only in-frame clones and misses some; the assay was immunoSEQ multiplex PCR. That table gives V, J and clone size, and the DNA gave D and trimming. Recorded for this sample: some 120,000 clones. This sample is part of a study of cytomegalovirus exposure and HLA in healthy donors. Study-wide context: Approximately 200 million T cells yielded around 120 million unique TCR beta sequences in earlier analysis. Findings and caveats of the study: Cytomegalovirus status was reportedly diagnosed by the classifier with high sensitivity and specificity. Later analysis associated a missense DCLRE1C variant with TCR beta V- and J-gene trimming.

The sequence came from a man between 25 and 39 years old in good health and CMV-seronegative. Specimen: PBMCs. This chain links TRBV9 with TRBJ2-1; TRBD1 aligns across 11 bases. As DNA, the CDR3 is TGTGCCAGCAGCGATAGTCCCGGGACAGGGGGCTACAATGAGCAGTTCTTC. Its translation is CASSDSPGTGGYNEQFF.